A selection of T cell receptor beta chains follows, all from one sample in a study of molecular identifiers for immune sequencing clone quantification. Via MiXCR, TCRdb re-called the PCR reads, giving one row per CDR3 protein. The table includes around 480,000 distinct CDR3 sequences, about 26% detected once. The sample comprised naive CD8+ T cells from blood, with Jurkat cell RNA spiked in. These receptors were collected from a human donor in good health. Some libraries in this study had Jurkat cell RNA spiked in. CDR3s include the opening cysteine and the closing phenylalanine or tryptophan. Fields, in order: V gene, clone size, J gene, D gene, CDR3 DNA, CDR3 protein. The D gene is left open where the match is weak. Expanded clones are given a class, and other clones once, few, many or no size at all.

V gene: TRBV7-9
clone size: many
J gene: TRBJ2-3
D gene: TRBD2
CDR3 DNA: TGTGCCAGCAGCTTATTCGGGGGGGCGGCAGATACGCAGTATTTT
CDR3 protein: CASSLFGGAADTQYF

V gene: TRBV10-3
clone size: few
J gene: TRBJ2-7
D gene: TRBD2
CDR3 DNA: TGTGCCATCAGTGACCCCCTAGCGGGAGTAAGGGAGCAGTACTTC
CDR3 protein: CAISDPLAGVREQYF

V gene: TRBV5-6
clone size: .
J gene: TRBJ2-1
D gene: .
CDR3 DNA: TGTGCCAGCAGCCTATCCTGGCGGGGGCTACAGTTCTTC
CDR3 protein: CASSLSWRGLQFF

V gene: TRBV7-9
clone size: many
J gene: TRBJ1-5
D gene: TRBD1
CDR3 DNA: TGTGCCAGCAGCTTAGCAGGACAGGGAGGGGAGCCCCAGCATTTT
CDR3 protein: CASSLAGQGGEPQHF

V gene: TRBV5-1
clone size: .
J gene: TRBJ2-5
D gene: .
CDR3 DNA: TGCGCCAGCAGGTACGACCATCCGGGAGAGGCTAAAGCGCCCCAGTGCTTC
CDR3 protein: CASRYDHPGEAKAPQCF

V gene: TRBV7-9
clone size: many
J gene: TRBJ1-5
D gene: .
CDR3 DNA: TGTGCCAGCAGCTTAGTCGGTACGGCACAGCCCCAGCATTTT
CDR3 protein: CASSLVGTAQPQHF

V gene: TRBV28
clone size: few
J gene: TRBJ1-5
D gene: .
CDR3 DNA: TGTGCCAGCAGAGCTAGCACAGGGAATCAGCCCCAGCATTTT
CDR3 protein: CASRASTGNQPQHF

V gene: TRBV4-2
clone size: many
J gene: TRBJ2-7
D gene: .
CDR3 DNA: TGTGCCAGCAGCCAATGGGCAGGGTACGAGCAGTACTTC
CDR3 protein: CASSQWAGYEQYF

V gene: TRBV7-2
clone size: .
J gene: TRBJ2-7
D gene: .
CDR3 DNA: TGTGCCAGCAGTTCATCCTATCGGGCAGATTTCTCCTACGAGCAGTACTTC
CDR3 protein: CASSSSYRADFSYEQYF

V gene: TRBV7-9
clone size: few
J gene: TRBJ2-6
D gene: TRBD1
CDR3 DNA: TGTGCCAGCAGCTTAGAACAGGGGTTCTCTGGGGCCAACGTCCTGACTTTC
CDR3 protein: CASSLEQGFSGANVLTF

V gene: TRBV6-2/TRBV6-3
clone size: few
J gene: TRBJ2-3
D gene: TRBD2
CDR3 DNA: TGTGCCAGCAGTTACTCCATTAGCGGGACCGGCACAGATACGCAGTATTTT
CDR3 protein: CASSYSISGTGTDTQYF

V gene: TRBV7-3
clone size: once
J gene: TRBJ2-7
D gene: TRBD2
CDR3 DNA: TGTGCCAGCAGCACTAGCGGAAGCTCCTACGTGCAGTACTTC
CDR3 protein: CASSTSGSSYVQYF

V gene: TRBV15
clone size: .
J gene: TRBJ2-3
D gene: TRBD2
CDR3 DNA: TGTGCCACCAGCAGAGGGACTAGCGGGACCACAGATACGCAGTATTTT
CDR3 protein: CATSRGTSGTTDTQYF

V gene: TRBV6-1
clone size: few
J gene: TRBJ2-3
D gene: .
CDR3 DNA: TGTGCCAGCACCGAAATAGAAGGGTACGCAGATACGCAGTATTTT
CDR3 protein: CASTEIEGYADTQYF

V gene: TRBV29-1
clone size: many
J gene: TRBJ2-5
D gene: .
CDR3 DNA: TGCAGCGTTGATCACGGGGAAGAGACCCAGTACTTC
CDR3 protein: CSVDHGEETQYF

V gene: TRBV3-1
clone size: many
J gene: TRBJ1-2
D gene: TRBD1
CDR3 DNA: TGTGCCAGCAGCCAAGATCGAACAGGGGGCGACTATGGCTACACCTTC
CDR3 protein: CASSQDRTGGDYGYTF

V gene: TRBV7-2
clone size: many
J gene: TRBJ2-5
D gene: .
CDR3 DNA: TGTGCCGGAGCGGCCCCCAATCAAGAGACCCAGTACTTC
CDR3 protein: CAGAAPNQETQYF

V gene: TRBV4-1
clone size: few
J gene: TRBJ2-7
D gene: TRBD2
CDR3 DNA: TGCGCCAGCAGCGGAAGTAGCGGGGTAGCCTACGAGCAGTACTTC
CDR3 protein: CASSGSSGVAYEQYF

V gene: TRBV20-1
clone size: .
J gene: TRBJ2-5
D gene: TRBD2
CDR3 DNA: TGCAGTGCTAAGGGCGGGAGCGGGGGGCTCCAAGAGACCCAGTACTTC
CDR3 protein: CSAKGGSGGLQETQYF

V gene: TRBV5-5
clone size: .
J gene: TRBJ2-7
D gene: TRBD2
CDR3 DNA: TGTGCCAGCGGTAGAATAGCGGGGGAGTACGAGCAGTACTTC
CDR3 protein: CASGRIAGEYEQYF

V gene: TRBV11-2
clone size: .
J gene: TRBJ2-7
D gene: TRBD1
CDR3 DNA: TGTGCCAGCAGCTTCCAACCGGGACAGGGCGCCTACGAGCAGTACTTC
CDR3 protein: CASSFQPGQGAYEQYF

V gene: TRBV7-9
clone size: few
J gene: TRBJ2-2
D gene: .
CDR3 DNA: TGTGCCAGCAGTTCCGACTTCAGGGAACTGACCGGGGAGCTGTTTTTT
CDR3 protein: CASSSDFRELTGELFF

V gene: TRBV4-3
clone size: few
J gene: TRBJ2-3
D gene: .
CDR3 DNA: TGCGCCAGCAGCCAAGCCGGACTAAACTTCTTGGTAGATACGCAGTATTTT
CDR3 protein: CASSQAGLNFLVDTQYF

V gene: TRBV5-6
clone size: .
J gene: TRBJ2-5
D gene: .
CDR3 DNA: TGTGCCAGCAGCCCCGGGTACGAGGGGGAGGCCCAGTACTTC
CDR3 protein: CASSPGYEGEAQYF

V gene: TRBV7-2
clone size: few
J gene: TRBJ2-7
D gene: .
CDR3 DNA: TGTGCCAGCAGCTCGCCGAGCCACGAGCAGTACTTC
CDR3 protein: CASSSPSHEQYF

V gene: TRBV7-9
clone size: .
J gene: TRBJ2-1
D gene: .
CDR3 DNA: TGTGCCAGCAGCCTTAAGGAATACAATGAGCAGTTCTTC
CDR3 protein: CASSLKEYNEQFF

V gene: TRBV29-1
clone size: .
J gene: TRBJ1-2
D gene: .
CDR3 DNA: TGCAGCGTTGAAGTCCCAGGAATCAACTATGGCTACACCTTC
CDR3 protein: CSVEVPGINYGYTF

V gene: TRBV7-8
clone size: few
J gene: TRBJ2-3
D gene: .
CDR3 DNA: TGTGCCAGCTCCGGGATCCCAGTTTTAGATACGCAGTATTTT
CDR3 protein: CASSGIPVLDTQYF

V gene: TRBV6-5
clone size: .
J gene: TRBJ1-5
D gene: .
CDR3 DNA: TGTGCCAGCAGACCTTTGGGGGGGCCCCAGCATTTT
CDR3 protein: CASRPLGGPQHF

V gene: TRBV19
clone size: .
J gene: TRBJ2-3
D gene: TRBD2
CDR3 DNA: TGTGCCAGTAGAACCGGGACTAGGGGGACAGATACGCAGTATTTT
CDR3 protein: CASRTGTRGTDTQYF

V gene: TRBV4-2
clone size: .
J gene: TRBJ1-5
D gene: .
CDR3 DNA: TGTGCCAGCAGCCATTCCGTCGGGGGCGTAGTTCAGCCCCAGCATTTT
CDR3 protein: CASSHSVGGVVQPQHF

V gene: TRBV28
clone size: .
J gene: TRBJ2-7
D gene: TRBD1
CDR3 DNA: TGTGCCAGCATTGACTCCGGGACAGGGAACTACGAGCAGTACTTC
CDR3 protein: CASIDSGTGNYEQYF

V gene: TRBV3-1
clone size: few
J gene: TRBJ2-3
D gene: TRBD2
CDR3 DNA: TGTGCCAGCAGCCAAGTAACTAGCGGGGACACAGATACGCAGTATTTT
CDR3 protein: CASSQVTSGDTDTQYF

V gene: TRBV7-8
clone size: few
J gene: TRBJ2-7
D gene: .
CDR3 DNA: TGTGCCAGCAGTCCGTGGAGAGGACCTTTCGAGCAGTACTTC
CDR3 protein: CASSPWRGPFEQYF

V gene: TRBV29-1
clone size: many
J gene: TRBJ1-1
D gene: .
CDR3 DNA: TGCAGCGTCGGGGGGGAGTATACTGAAGCTTTCTTT
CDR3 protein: CSVGGEYTEAFF

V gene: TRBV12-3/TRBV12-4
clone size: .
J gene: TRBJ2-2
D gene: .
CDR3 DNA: TGTGCCAGCAGTTCCCGTCCTGCCGGGGAGCTGTTTTTT
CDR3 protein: CASSSRPAGELFF

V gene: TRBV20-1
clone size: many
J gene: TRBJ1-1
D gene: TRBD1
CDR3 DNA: TGCAGTGCACGGGGACAGGGGAACGTAGACACTGAAGCTTTCTTT
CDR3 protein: CSARGQGNVDTEAFF

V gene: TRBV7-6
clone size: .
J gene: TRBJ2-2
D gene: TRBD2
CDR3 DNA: TGTGCCAGCAGCGCGGGACTAGCGGGGGGGGCCGGGGAGCTGTTTTTT
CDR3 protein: CASSAGLAGGAGELFF

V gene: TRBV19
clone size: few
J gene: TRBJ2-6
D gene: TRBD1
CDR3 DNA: TGTGCCAGTAAAGAGACAGGGAGCTCTGGGGCCAACGTCCTGACTTTC
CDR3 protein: CASKETGSSGANVLTF

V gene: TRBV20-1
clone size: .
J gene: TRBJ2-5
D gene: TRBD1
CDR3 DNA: TGCAGTGCTCTTACAGGGGTAGAAGAGACCAAGTACTTC
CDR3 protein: CSALTGVEETKYF

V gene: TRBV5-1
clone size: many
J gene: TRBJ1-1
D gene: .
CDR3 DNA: TGCGCCAGCAGCTTGGCCAGGTTGAACACTGAAGCTTTCTTT
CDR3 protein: CASSLARLNTEAFF

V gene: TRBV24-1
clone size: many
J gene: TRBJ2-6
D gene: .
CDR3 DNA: TGTGCCACCAGGACGTCTGGGGCCAACGTCCTGACTTTC
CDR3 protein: CATRTSGANVLTF

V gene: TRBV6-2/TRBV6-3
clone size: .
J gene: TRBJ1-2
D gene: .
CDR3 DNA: TGTGCCAGCAGTTATGTTGACTATGGCTACACCTTC
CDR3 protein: CASSYVDYGYTF

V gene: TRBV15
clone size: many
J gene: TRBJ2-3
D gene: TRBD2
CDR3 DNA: TGTGCCACCAGTTTCAGGGAGGGGACAGATACGCAGTATTTT
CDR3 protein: CATSFREGTDTQYF

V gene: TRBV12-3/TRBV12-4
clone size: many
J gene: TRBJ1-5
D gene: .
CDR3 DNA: TGTGCCAGCCGAGCCGGCAATCAGCCCCAGCATTTT
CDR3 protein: CASRAGNQPQHF

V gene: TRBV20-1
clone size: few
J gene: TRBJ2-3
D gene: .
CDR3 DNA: TGCAGTGCTAGAGGGACAGCGTACACAGATACGCAGTATTTT
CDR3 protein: CSARGTAYTDTQYF

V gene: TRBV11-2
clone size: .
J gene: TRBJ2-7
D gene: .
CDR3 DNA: TGTGCCAGCAGCTTTTACGTGGGGGCCGGGGAGCAGTACTTC
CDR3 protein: CASSFYVGAGEQYF

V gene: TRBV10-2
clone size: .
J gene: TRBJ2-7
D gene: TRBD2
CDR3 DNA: TGCGCCAGCACCGAAGTCCTCAGGGAGGGGGAGCAGTACTTC
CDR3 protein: CASTEVLREGEQYF